One sample yielded the 10 T cell receptor beta chains listed below, sequenced in a study of blood T cell repertoires in COVID-19. The protocol was immunoSEQ multiplex PCR, while the TCRdb copy is restricted to in-frame clones and leaves out a portion. The sample yields about 170,000 clones, 70% to 90% seen once. The specimen sequenced was peripheral blood. These receptors were taken from a man aged 60 to 75 with COVID-19, enrolled during active disease.

CDR3 region: CASSPEANYGYTF. The CDR3 DNA is TGTGCCAGCAGCCCTGAGGCGAACTATGGCTACACCTTC. The chain uses TRBV6-4 and TRBJ1-2; D uncertain. V was trimmed by 6 bases and J by 2 bases, leaving 10 bases between them. Germline-derived CDR1 and CDR2 are MRHNA and SNTAGT. CDR3 size: 13 residues.

This chain uses TRBV5-8 with TRBJ1-6; TRBD1 matches 9 bases. Germline-derived CDR1 and CDR2 are SGHTS and YDEGEE. V was clipped by 3 bases and J by 9 bases; unmatched bases: 10. The CDR3 consists of 16 residues. The CDR3 sequence is CASSSRRQGDSSPLHF. CDR3 sequence (DNA): TGTGCCAGCAGCTCGAGACGACAGGGGGACTCTTCACCCCTCCACTTT.

This clone came up a few times. The chain links TRBV7-9 to TRBJ2-7; 7 positions match TRBD2. This CDR3 spans 15 amino acids. CDR1 is SEHNR and CDR2 is FQNEAQ in the germline V gene (reference sequence). J lost 4 bases, V lost 5 bases, and 11 bases had no gene match. The CDR3 DNA follows: TGTGCCAGCAGCCCCAGGTCCCAGCGGGGATACGAGCAGTACTTC. This sequence encodes CASSPRSQRGYEQYF.

The chain couples TRBV7-2 to TRBJ1-5, with 10 bases aligning to TRBD1. This CDR3 is 16 amino acids long. After removal of 1 base from V and 6 bases from J, the junction contained 6 bases not matched to a gene. In germline, CDR1 is SGHTA, CDR2 FQGNSA. The CDR3 bases are TGTGCCAGCAGCTTAGGATGGGGACAGGGGTTTCAGCCCCAGCATTTT. Amino acid sequence: CASSLGWGQGFQPQHF.

This clone was counted between two and nine times. V usage is TRBV28 and J usage is TRBJ1-2, with D perhaps matching TRBD1 (6 bases). Trimming removed 4 bases from V and 9 bases from J, with 18 bases in between. This CDR3 comprises 14 residues. Germline V gene lookup returns CDR1 MDHEN and CDR2 SYDVKM. The CDR3 coding sequence is TGTGCCAGCAGTTCCACCGGGACATCCCTGAGCTACACCTTC. It yields the protein CASSSTGTSLSYTF.

The chain recombines TRBV19 with TRBJ1-1; the D is unclear. The CDR3 spans 16 residues. The V and J ends lost 3 bases and 3 bases respectively, with 17 bases between them. The germline V gene encodes CDR1 LNHDA and CDR2 SQIVND (reference sequence). Here the CDR3 reads CASSMMVFAGDTEAFF. The CDR3 DNA reads TGTGCCAGTAGTATGATGGTCTTTGCCGGGGACACTGAAGCTTTCTTT.

The chain has TRBV24-1 and TRBJ2-3; possible D gene TRBD1, 6 bases. Germline lookup yields CDR1 KGHDR and CDR2 SFDVKD. CDR3 length: 15 amino acids. V was clipped by 7 bases and J by 0 bases, with 13 bases between them. CDR3 DNA sequence: TGTGCCACCAGATCCCGGGACACAAGCACAGATACGCAGTATTTT. Translation gives CATRSRDTSTDTQYF.

The rearrangement uses TRBV2 and TRBJ1-4; D perhaps matches TRBD1 (6 bases). CDR1 and CDR2 (germline): SNHLY, FYNNEI. The CDR3 runs to 14 residues. With 6 bases removed from V and 7 bases from J, the gap between germline ends came to 15 bases. The CDR3 sequence: CASSGGGVGEKLFF. The CDR3 bases are TGTGCCAGCAGCGGGGGGGGCGTAGGTGAAAAACTGTTTTTT. Drawing the rest from reference TRBV2 and TRBJ1-4, the complete variable domain is EPEVTQTPSHQVTQMGQEVILRCVPISNHLYFYWYRQILGQKVEFLVSFYNNEISEKSEIFDDQFSVERPDGSNFTLKIRSTKLEDSAMYFCASSGGGVGEKLFFGSGTQLSVL.

On this clone: Other DNA sequences of this sample code for an identical CDR3. This chain uses TRBV12-3 or TRBV12-4 with TRBJ1-1, with D unresolved. V was clipped by 5 bases and J by 2 bases, with 3 bases between them. The CDR3 consists of 11 residues. CDR3 nucleotides: TGTGCCAGCAGTCAAAACACTGAAGCTTTCTTT. Its protein is CASSQNTEAFF.

The chain has TRBV19 and TRBJ2-7; 7 bases match TRBD1. The CDR3 contains 14 residues. J was trimmed by 3 bases and V by 5 bases; bases with no gene match: 7. The V gene's germline CDR1 is LNHDA and CDR2 SQIVND (reference sequence). CDR3 protein: CASSSTGNVYEQYF. The DNA of the CDR3 is TGTGCCAGTAGTTCGACAGGGAACGTCTACGAGCAGTACTTC.